Described below is a single TCR beta chain sequence and its context. The data were produced by immunoSEQ multiplex PCR, yet TCRdb's version contains in-frame clones alone and is incomplete. The sample lists over 30,000 clones, about 91% seen once, with roughly 0.72% in the top ten. The trim removed 9 bases at V and 5 bases at J, leaving 10 bases unmatched. In germline, CDR1 is MNHNY, CDR2 SVGAGI (reference sequence). The CDR3 is made up of 13 amino acids. The data were taken from a study of T cell changes during pregnancy in multiple sclerosis. The rearrangement links TRBV6-6 to TRBJ2-7; 7 positions match TRBD1. The source is a female donor with multiple sclerosis, enrolled in a pregnancy study. The sequencing here drew on CD4+ T cells from peripheral blood mononuclear cells, taken in the third trimester of pregnancy. CDR3 residues: CASSDRTGNEQYF. In DNA form, the CDR3 reads TGTGCCAGTTCGGACAGGACGGGAAACGAGCAGTACTTC.